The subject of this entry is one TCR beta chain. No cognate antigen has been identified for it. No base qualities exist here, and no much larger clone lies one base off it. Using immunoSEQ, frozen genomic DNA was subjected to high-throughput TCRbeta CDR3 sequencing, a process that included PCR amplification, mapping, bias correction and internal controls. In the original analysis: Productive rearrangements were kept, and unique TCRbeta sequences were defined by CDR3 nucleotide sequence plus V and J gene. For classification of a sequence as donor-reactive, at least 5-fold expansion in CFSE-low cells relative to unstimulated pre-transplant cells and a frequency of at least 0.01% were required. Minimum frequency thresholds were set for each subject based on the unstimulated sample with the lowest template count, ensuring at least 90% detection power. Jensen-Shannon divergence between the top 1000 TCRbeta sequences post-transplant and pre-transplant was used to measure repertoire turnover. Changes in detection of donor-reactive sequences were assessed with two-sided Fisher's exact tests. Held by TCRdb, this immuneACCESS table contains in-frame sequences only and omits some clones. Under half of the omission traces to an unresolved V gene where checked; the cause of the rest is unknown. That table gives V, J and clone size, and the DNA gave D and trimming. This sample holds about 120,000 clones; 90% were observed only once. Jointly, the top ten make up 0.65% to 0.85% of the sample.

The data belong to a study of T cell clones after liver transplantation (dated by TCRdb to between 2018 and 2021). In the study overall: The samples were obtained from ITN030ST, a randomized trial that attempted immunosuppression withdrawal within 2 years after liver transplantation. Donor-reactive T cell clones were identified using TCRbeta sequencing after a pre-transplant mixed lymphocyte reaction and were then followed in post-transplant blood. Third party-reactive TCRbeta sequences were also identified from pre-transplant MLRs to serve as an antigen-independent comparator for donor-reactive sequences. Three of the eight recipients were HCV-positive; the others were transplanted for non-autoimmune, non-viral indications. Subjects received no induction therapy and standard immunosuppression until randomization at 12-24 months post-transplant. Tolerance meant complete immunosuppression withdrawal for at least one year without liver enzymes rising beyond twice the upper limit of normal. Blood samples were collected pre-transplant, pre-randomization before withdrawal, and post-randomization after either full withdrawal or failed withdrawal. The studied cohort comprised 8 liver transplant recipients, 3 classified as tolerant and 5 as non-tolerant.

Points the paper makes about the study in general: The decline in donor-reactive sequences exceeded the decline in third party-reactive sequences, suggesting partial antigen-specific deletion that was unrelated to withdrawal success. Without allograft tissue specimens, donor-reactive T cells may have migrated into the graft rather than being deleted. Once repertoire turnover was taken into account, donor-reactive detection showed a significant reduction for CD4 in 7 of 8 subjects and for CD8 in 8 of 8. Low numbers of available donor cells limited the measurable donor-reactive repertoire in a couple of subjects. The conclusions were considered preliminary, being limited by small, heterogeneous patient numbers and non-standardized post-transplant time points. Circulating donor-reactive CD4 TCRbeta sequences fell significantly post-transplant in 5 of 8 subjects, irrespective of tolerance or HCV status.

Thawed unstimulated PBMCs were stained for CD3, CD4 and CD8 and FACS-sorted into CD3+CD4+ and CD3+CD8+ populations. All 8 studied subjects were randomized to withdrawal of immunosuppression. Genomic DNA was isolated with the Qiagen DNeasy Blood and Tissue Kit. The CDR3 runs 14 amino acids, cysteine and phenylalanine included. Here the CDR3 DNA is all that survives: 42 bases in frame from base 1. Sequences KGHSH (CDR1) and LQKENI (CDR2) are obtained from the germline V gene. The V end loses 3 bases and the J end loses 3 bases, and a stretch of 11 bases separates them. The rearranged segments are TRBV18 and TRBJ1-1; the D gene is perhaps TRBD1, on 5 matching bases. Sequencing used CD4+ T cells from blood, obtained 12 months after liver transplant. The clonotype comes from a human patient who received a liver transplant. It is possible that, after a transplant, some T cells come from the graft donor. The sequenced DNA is TGTGCCAGCTCACCGGTTGGAGGGGACACTGAAGCTTTCTTT. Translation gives CASSPVGGDTEAFF. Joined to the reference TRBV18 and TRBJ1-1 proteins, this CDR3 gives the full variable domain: NAGVMQNPRHLVRRRGQEARLRCSPMKGHSHVYWYRQLPEEGLKFMVYLQKENIIDESGMPKERFSAEFPKEGPSILRIQQVVRGDSAAYFCASSPVGGDTEAFFGQGTRLTVV.